The rows below give T cell receptor beta chains drawn from one sample of a study of shared clonotypes between healthy human individuals. Profiled with immunoSEQ multiplex PCR; TCRdb holds only in-frame clones, not every one. Counted here are 1.4 million or so clones, approximately 98.5% occurring once; the ten biggest clones make up 0.36%. The sequencing sample was made of naive CD4+ T cells sorted from blood. These receptors were taken from a man in his thirties or forties in good health. Both conserved end residues are part of each CDR3.

v_gene: TRBV5-1
j_gene: TRBJ1-1
CDR3aa: CASSVRQPNTEAFF

v_gene: TRBV5-1
j_gene: TRBJ2-7
CDR3aa: CASSLAFGGEQYF

v_gene: TRBV6-1
j_gene: TRBJ2-1
CDR3aa: CASSGRTGGWNEQFF

v_gene: TRBV11-2
j_gene: TRBJ2-1
CDR3aa: CASSFSRGHNEQFF

v_gene: TRBV5-1
j_gene: TRBJ2-7
CDR3aa: CASSPTSGGAYEQYF

v_gene: TRBV2
j_gene: TRBJ2-1
CDR3aa: CASTLTSGRPEQFF

v_gene: TRBV7-3
j_gene: TRBJ2-3
CDR3aa: CASSLKLAGAATDTQYF

v_gene: TRBV4-3
j_gene: TRBJ2-1
CDR3aa: CASSQVLGSNEQFF

v_gene: TRBV2
j_gene: TRBJ1-1
CDR3aa: CASNEVIVENTEAFF

v_gene: TRBV18
j_gene: TRBJ2-1
CDR3aa: CASSPPSGSSDEQFF

v_gene: TRBV5-5
j_gene: TRBJ2-1
CDR3aa: CASSLVVGGRAPNEQFF

v_gene: TRBV5-5
j_gene: TRBJ1-5
CDR3aa: CASSLYDRGNQPQHF

v_gene: TRBV2
j_gene: TRBJ1-5
CDR3aa: CASSESAGRNQPQHF

v_gene: TRBV11-1
j_gene: TRBJ2-3
CDR3aa: CASSLAGGLGGDTQYF

v_gene: TRBV18
j_gene: TRBJ1-1
CDR3aa: CASSPPVVNTEAFF

v_gene: TRBV7-2
j_gene: TRBJ2-7
CDR3aa: CASGALYEQYF

v_gene: TRBV9
j_gene: TRBJ1-2
CDR3aa: CASSASPGGASVLHYTF

v_gene: TRBV28
j_gene: TRBJ1-5
CDR3aa: CASIRGEGNQPQHF

v_gene: TRBV18
j_gene: TRBJ2-7
CDR3aa: CASSPLRTGSYEQYF

v_gene: TRBV2
j_gene: TRBJ2-7
CDR3aa: CASSEVAGGLSYEQYF

v_gene: TRBV28
j_gene: TRBJ2-3
CDR3aa: CASSSPRPSGRADTQYF

v_gene: TRBV28
j_gene: TRBJ2-7
CDR3aa: CASSSPGLANEQYF

v_gene: TRBV7-9
j_gene: TRBJ2-2
CDR3aa: CASSWRDNTGELFF

v_gene: TRBV5-1
j_gene: TRBJ1-2
CDR3aa: CASSSGPALGYTF

v_gene: TRBV30
j_gene: TRBJ2-5
CDR3aa: CAWSVSQETQYF

v_gene: TRBV6-1
j_gene: TRBJ1-5
CDR3aa: CASSENHSYSNQPQHF

v_gene: TRBV7-8
j_gene: TRBJ1-4
CDR3aa: CASSSGQGSEKLFF

v_gene: TRBV18
j_gene: TRBJ2-3
CDR3aa: CASSRTSGNTDTQYF

v_gene: TRBV11-2
j_gene: TRBJ2-7
CDR3aa: CASSLGTSGRAQGVGEQYF

v_gene: TRBV21-1
j_gene: TRBJ2-7
CDR3aa: CASSNSREGVNEQYF

v_gene: TRBV2
j_gene: TRBJ2-1
CDR3aa: CAPPKRYNEQFF

v_gene: TRBV6-1
j_gene: TRBJ2-1
CDR3aa: CASSYNEQFF

v_gene: TRBV7-9
j_gene: TRBJ1-4
CDR3aa: CASSSRDRDNEKLFF

v_gene: TRBV2
j_gene: TRBJ2-4
CDR3aa: CASSATVLVGNIQYF

v_gene: TRBV6-1
j_gene: TRBJ2-7
CDR3aa: CASSEPYEQYF

v_gene: TRBV7-6
j_gene: TRBJ2-1
CDR3aa: CASSLSGQAWSEQFF

v_gene: TRBV5-4
j_gene: TRBJ2-5
CDR3aa: CASSPGQGRETQYF

v_gene: TRBV7-9
j_gene: TRBJ1-5
CDR3aa: CASSLGSGSNQPQHF

v_gene: TRBV7-3
j_gene: TRBJ2-1
CDR3aa: CASSLFGTSGPNSYNEQFF

v_gene: TRBV6-1
j_gene: TRBJ2-7
CDR3aa: CASRGTSGYYYEQYF

v_gene: TRBV2
j_gene: TRBJ2-7
CDR3aa: CASSEARGTSGRYEQYF

v_gene: TRBV5-4
j_gene: TRBJ1-1
CDR3aa: CASTSGQGRTEAFF

v_gene: TRBV28
j_gene: TRBJ1-5
CDR3aa: CASSEPRAGEPQHF

v_gene: TRBV7-2
j_gene: TRBJ2-1
CDR3aa: CASSLVTLGSGEQFF

v_gene: TRBV9
j_gene: TRBJ2-7
CDR3aa: CASSVGWGSYEQYF

v_gene: TRBV7-8
j_gene: TRBJ1-4
CDR3aa: CASSLRGGRATNEKLFF

v_gene: TRBV6-6
j_gene: TRBJ2-3
CDR3aa: CASSYLQQGSTDTQYF

v_gene: TRBV9
j_gene: TRBJ2-1
CDR3aa: CASSVDEGVYNEQFF

v_gene: TRBV6-1
j_gene: TRBJ2-4
CDR3aa: CASSELTPGNIQYF

v_gene: TRBV5-1
j_gene: TRBJ2-1
CDR3aa: CASSSVAGGVYNEQFF

v_gene: TRBV15
j_gene: TRBJ2-2
CDR3aa: CATSRDLWGRSNTGELFF